This entry features one T cell receptor (beta chain) sequence. As yet, its antigen is unknown. This table comes from immunoSEQ multiplex PCR, and its TCRdb copy is limited to in-frame clones, with some not included. The sample records 150,000 to 200,000 clones, over 80% being singletons. These data come from a study of T cell responses to AZD1222 COVID-19 vaccine. Study results and caveats: Females made up more of the donors, who were largely white British, and clonal diversity may have come out too low. Spike regions recognized by vaccine-associated CD4 TCRs spanned the protein, led by 160-218 and 743-854.

The V and J ends lost 6 bases and 2 bases respectively, with 15 bases between them. There are 15 residues in the CDR3. CDR1 KGHSH and CDR2 LQKENI come from the germline V gene. The input for sequencing was peripheral blood, taken on day 0 of AZD1222 vaccination. The chain employs TRBV18 and TRBJ2-3, with D hard to call. The TCR comes from an adult in good health. Written as DNA, the CDR3 is TGTGCCAGCTCTCCTGTGCCAGTCGTCACAGATACGCAGTATTTT. It encodes CASSPVPVVTDTQYF.